This TCR beta chain was observed in a study of CD8 T cells in Susac syndrome. Sequencing of TCR beta was performed on blood CD8+ and CD4+ T cells. Concerning this clonotype: Its antigen remains unidentified.

The germline gives CDR1 GTSNPN, CDR2 SVGIG (reference sequence). V shed 2 bases and J shed 4 bases, with 18 bases lying between them. This CDR3 spans 16 amino acids. Findings and limits, study-wide: In its TCR sequencing and HLA analysis, the study acknowledged that the number of individuals was relatively small.

Random-hexamer reverse transcription was applied to roughly 0.5 to 1 ug RNA. The authors amplified TCR beta CDR3 across 54 Vbeta and 13 Jbeta using immunoSEQ multiplex PCR. TCRdb redid the calling of the immunoSEQ multiplex PCR reads with MiXCR, one entry per CDR3 protein. The data show 95,000 to 150,000 distinct CDR3 sequences, roughly 94% seen once. The chain links TRBV30 to TRBJ1-3; tentative D call: TRBD1 (6 bases). Material: CD4+ T cells from PBMCs. The clonotype was recovered from a human donor in good health. The CDR3 reads CAWSQGQRHFGNTIYF. CDR3 DNA sequence: TGTGCCTGGAGTCAAGGACAGCGTCACTTCGGAAACACCATATATTTT.